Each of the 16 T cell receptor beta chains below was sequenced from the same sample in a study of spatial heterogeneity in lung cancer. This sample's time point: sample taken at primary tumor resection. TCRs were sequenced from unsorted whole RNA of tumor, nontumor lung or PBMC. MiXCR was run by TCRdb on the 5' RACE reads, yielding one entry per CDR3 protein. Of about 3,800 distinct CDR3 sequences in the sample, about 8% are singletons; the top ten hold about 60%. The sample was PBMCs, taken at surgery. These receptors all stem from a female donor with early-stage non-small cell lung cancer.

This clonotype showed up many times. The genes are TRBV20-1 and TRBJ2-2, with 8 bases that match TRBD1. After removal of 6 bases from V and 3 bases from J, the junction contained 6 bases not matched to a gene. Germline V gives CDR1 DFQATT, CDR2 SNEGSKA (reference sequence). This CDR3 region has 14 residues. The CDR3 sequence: CSAPDRVDTGELFF. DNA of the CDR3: TGCAGTGCCCCGGACAGGGTGGACACCGGGGAGCTGTTTTTT.

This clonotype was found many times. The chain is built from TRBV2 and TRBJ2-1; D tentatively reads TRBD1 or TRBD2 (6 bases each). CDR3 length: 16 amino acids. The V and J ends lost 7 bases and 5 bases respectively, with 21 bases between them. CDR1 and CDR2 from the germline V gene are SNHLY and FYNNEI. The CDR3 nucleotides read TGTGCCAGCACCGCGGGATGGGGGCGCGGAGACAATGAGCAGTTCTTC. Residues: CASTAGWGRGDNEQFF.

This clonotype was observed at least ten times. CDR3 sequence: CSAAGVLANVLTF. CDR3 DNA: TGCAGTGCTGCAGGGGTATTGGCCAACGTCCTGACTTTC. This rearrangement joins TRBV20-1 to TRBJ2-6; D is possibly TRBD1 (6 bases). The CDR3 is 13 amino acids. Germline V gene data show CDR1 as DFQATT and CDR2 as SNEGSKA (reference sequence). V was cut by 5 bases and J by 6 bases, with 11 bases left in between.

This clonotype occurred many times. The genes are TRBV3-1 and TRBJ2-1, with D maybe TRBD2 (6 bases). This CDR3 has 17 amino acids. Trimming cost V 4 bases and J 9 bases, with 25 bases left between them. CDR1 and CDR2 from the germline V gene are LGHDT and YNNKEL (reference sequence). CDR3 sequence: CASSLPGPTAGGGEQFF. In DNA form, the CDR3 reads TGTGCCAGCAGCCTCCCCGGGCCAACAGCGGGTGGGGGTGAGCAGTTCTTC.

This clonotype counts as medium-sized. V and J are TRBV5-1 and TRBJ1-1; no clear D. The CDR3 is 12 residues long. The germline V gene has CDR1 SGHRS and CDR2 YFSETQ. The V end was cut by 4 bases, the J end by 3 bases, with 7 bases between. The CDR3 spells CASSRFDTEAFF. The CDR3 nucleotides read TGCGCCAGCAGCCGCTTCGACACTGAAGCTTTCTTT.

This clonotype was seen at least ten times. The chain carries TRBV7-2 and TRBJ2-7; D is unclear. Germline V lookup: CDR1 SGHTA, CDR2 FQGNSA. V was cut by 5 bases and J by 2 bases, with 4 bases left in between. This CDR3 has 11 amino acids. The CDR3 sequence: CASSRTYEQYF. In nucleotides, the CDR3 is TGTGCCAGCAGCCGTACCTACGAGCAGTACTTC.

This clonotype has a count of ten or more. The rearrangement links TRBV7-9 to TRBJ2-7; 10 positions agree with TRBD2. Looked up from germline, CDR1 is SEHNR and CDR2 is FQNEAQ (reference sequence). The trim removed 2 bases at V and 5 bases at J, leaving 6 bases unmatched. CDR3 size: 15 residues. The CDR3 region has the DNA TGTGCCAGCAGCTTAAGTAGCGGGGGGTTCGACGAGCAGTACTTC. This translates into CASSLSSGGFDEQYF.

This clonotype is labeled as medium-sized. The CDR3 coding sequence is TGTGCCAGCAGCATGAGCGGGGGGCCGACTGAGGATACGCAGTATTTT. Translating it yields CASSMSGGPTEDTQYF. This rearrangement joins TRBV13 to TRBJ2-3; 9 positions agree with TRBD2. Trimming at V came to 5 bases and at J to 6 bases, leaving 12 bases not matched to a gene. Germline V gene data show CDR1 as PRHDT and CDR2 as FYEKMQ (reference sequence). CDR3 length equals 16 residues.

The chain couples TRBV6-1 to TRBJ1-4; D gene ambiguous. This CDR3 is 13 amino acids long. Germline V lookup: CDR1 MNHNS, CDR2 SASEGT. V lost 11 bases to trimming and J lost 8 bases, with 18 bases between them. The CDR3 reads CAAEGAPGEKLFF. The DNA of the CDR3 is TGTGCCGCCGAGGGTGCGCCTGGAGAAAAACTGTTTTTT.

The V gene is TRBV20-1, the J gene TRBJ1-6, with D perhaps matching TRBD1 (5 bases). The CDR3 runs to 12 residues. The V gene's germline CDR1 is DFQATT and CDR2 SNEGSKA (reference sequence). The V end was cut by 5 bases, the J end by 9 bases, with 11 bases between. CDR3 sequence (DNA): TGCAGTGCTGGGCAGGGTCTTTCACCCCTCCACTTT. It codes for CSAGQGLSPLHF.

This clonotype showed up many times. CDR3 protein: CASSAAPRSVTTDTQYF. The CDR3 nucleotides read TGTGCCAGCAGCGCCGCCCCCAGGAGTGTAACGACAGATACGCAGTATTTT. The J gene is TRBJ2-3, the V gene TRBV9; D is ambiguous. CDR1 is SGDLS and CDR2 is YYNGEE in the germline V gene. V lost 3 bases, J lost 3 bases, and 20 bases lay in between. CDR3 length equals 17 residues.

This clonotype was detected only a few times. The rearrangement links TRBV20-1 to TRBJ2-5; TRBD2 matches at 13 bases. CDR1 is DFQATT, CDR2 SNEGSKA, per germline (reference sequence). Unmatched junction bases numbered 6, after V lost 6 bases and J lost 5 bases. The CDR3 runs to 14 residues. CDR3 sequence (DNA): TGCAGTGCCAAACTAGCGGGGGGGCAGGAGACCCAGTACTTC. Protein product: CSAKLAGGQETQYF.

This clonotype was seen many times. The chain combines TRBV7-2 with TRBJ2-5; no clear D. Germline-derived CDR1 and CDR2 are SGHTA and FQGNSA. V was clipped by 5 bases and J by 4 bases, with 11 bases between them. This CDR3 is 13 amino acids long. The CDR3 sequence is CASSLSLGETQYF. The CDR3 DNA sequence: TGTGCCAGCAGCCTAAGTCTTGGAGAGACCCAGTACTTC.

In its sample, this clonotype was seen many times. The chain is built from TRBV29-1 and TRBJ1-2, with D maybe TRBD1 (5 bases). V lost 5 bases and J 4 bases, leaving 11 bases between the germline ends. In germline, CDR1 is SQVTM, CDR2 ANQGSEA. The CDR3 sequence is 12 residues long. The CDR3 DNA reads TGCAGCGTTCAGGGAGGGACCTATGGCTACACCTTC. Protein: CSVQGGTYGYTF.

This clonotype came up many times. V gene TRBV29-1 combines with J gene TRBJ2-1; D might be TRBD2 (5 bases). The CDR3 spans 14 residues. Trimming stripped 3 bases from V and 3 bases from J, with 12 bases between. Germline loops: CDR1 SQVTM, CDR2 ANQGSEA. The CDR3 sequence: CSVEGWGDYNEQFF. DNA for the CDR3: TGCAGCGTTGAGGGCTGGGGAGACTACAATGAGCAGTTCTTC.

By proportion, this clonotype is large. CDR3: CASSYLRDASNQPQHF. Written as DNA, the CDR3 is TGTGCCAGCAGCTATCTCCGGGACGCGAGCAATCAGCCCCAGCATTTT. This sequence joins TRBV7-2 and TRBJ1-5; D perhaps matches TRBD1 (5 bases). CDR1 SGHTA and CDR2 FQGNSA come from the germline V gene. Trimming left V 4 bases short and J 1 base short, with 14 bases between. The CDR3 is 16 amino acids.